One and the same sample provided the 17 T cell receptor beta chains below, sequenced in a study of cytomegalovirus exposure and HLA in healthy donors. PCR involved 60 Vbeta and 13 Jbeta primers. Assay used: immunoSEQ multiplex PCR; TCRdb lists only in-frame clones, some missing. Among 150,000 to 200,000 clones listed, nearly 70% were seen once. What was sequenced was PBMCs. Receptors were obtained from a man aged 25 to 40 in good health and CMV-seropositive.

The gene calls are TRBV7-2 and TRBJ2-3; 7 bases fit TRBD1. Germline trimming cut 5 bases from V and 1 base from J; bases unmatched to any gene: 6. This CDR3 spans 15 amino acids. CDR1 and CDR2 from the germline V gene are SGHTA and FQGNSA. CDR3 protein: CASSPGTVGTDTQYF. CDR3 DNA sequence: TGTGCCAGCAGCCCCGGGACAGTCGGCACAGATACGCAGTATTTT.

This clone was recorded a few times. J is TRBJ1-1 and V is TRBV12-5, with TRBD1 matching 8 bases. Germline V CDR1 and CDR2: LGHNT, FRNRAP. This CDR3 spans 20 amino acids. With V trimmed by 4 bases and J by 0 bases, 19 bases remained unmatched. The DNA of the CDR3 is TGTGCTAGTGGTTCCCTTTTAACGGACAGGGCGAGGCATTTGAACACTGAAGCTTTCTTT. Translating gives CASGSLLTDRARHLNTEAFF.

The V gene is TRBV4-2, the J gene TRBJ2-7, with a tentative D call TRBD2 (6 bases). Germline CDR1 reads LGHNA; CDR2 reads YNFKEQ. The V end lost 3 bases, the J end lost 2 bases, and 14 bases lay between the germline ends. CDR3 length: 15 amino acids. CDR3 DNA sequence: TGTGCCAGCAGCCAGACGGGAGCCACTACCTACGAGCAGTACTTC. It encodes CASSQTGATTYEQYF.

The J gene is TRBJ2-1, the V gene TRBV4-1, with TRBD2 as a possible D gene (6 bases). This CDR3 comprises 14 residues. Looked up from germline, CDR1 is MGHRA and CDR2 is YSYEKL. V was clipped by 0 bases and J by 7 bases, with 10 bases between them. The CDR3 spells CASSQDPGRNEQFF. CDR3 in DNA: TGCGCCAGCAGCCAAGATCCAGGGAGGAATGAGCAGTTCTTC.

The chain is built from TRBV13 and TRBJ1-6, with D possibly TRBD1 on 6 matching bases. The V gene lost 5 bases and the J gene lost 4 bases, with 9 bases spanning the gap. This CDR3 contains 14 residues. Germline V gene lookup returns CDR1 PRHDT and CDR2 FYEKMQ (reference sequence). The CDR3 is CASSIGQYNSPLHF. CDR3 DNA sequence: TGTGCCAGCAGCATCGGACAGTATAATTCACCCCTCCACTTT.

Here the CDR3 DNA reads TGTGCCAGCAGCGTAGGGTTCTCGGGCAATCAGCCCCAGCATTTT. Its translation: CASSVGFSGNQPQHF. The chain recombines TRBV9 with TRBJ1-5; D is unresolved. The germline V gene encodes CDR1 SGDLS and CDR2 YYNGEE. Deletions cut 0 bases from V and 2 bases from J, with 9 bases between. CDR3 length equals 15 residues.

The V and J genes are TRBV27 and TRBJ1-2, with unresolved D. The germline V and J ends were trimmed by 6 bases and 4 bases, with 15 bases remaining between them. The CDR3 consists of 14 residues. The V gene's germline CDR1 is MNHEY and CDR2 SMNVEV (reference sequence). CDR3 loop: CASREGWGGYGYTF. The CDR3 DNA reads TGTGCCAGCAGAGAGGGATGGGGAGGCTATGGCTACACCTTC.

V is TRBV30 and J is TRBJ2-1; 7 bases are shared with TRBD2. V was clipped by 4 bases and J by 8 bases; unmatched bases: 2. This CDR3 region has 11 residues. Germline V gene data show CDR1 as GTSNPN and CDR2 as SVGIG (reference sequence). CDR3 sequence: CAWNRGDEQFF. The CDR3 DNA is TGTGCCTGGAACCGGGGGGATGAGCAGTTCTTC.

The rearrangement uses TRBV9 and TRBJ2-7; 7 nucleotides agree with TRBD1. The CDR3 sequence is 15 residues long. The germline gives CDR1 SGDLS, CDR2 YYNGEE. V shed 0 bases, J shed 4 bases, and the junction held 7 bases outside the gene matches. The CDR3 sequence: CASSVGLGGMYEQYF. The DNA for the CDR3 is TGTGCCAGCAGCGTAGGTCTAGGGGGCATGTACGAGCAGTACTTC.

This chain joins TRBV7-8 and TRBJ2-7; TRBD2 matches 9 bases. The CDR3 extends over 16 amino acids. The trim removed 0 bases at V and 2 bases at J, leaving 5 bases unmatched. Germline V gene data show CDR1 as SGHVS and CDR2 as FQNEAQ. The DNA for the CDR3 is TGTGCCAGCAGCTTAGCGGAGACTAGCGGCGCCTACGAGCAGTACTTC. Translation gives CASSLAETSGAYEQYF.

V and J are TRBV19 and TRBJ1-1, with D maybe TRBD1 (5 bases). The CDR3 loop spans 15 amino acids. Germline CDR1 is LNHDA and CDR2 is SQIVND (reference sequence). Trimming took 4 bases from V and 1 from J, leaving 13 bases between them. This CDR3 reads CASSTPGLPNTEAFF. CDR3 sequence (DNA): TGTGCCAGTAGTACTCCGGGACTGCCGAACACTGAAGCTTTCTTT.

The chain employs TRBV4-1 and TRBJ1-3, with TRBD1 matching over 8 bases. V dropped 4 bases and J dropped 2; count of bases not matched to a gene: 4. This CDR3 comprises 15 residues. Germline CDR1 and CDR2: MGHRA and YSYEKL. CDR3 in amino acids: CASSPGDRTGNTIYF. For the CDR3, the DNA is TGCGCCAGCAGCCCGGGGGACAGGACTGGAAACACCATATATTTT.

A few counts support this clone. The sample contains more than one DNA sequence encoding this CDR3. The rearrangement links TRBV29-1 to TRBJ2-2; 10 bases align to TRBD2. Losses at the gene ends were 6 bases for V and 4 bases for J; bases not matched to a gene: 5. Per the germline V gene, CDR1 is SQVTM and CDR2 is ANQGSEA. This CDR3 is 14 amino acids long. The CDR3 nucleotides are TGCAGCGTCCTAGCGGGAGACTTCACCGGGGAGCTGTTTTTT. The encoded protein is CSVLAGDFTGELFF.

This clone was detected only a few times. This chain connects TRBV7-9 to TRBJ2-1, with 7 bases fitting TRBD1. The V gene's germline CDR1 is SEHNR and CDR2 FQNEAQ (reference sequence). The CDR3 runs 17 residues. Germline trimming cut 1 base from V and 5 bases from J; bases unmatched to any gene: 11. In nucleotides, the CDR3 is TGTGCCAGCAGCTTAGACCCTTGGCAGGGGGTAGACAATGAGCAGTTCTTC. It translates to CASSLDPWQGVDNEQFF.

The V gene is TRBV10-3, the J gene TRBJ2-1, with D perhaps matching TRBD1 (6 bases). The CDR3 has 16 amino acids. Deletions cut 0 bases from V and 0 bases from J, with 9 bases between. The V gene's germline CDR1 is ENHRY and CDR2 SYGVKD. This CDR3 reads CAISESQGSSYNEQFF. Written as DNA, the CDR3 is TGTGCCATCAGTGAGTCACAGGGTAGCTCCTACAATGAGCAGTTCTTC.

The CDR3 loop reads CASSPFWTSGGALNYEQYF. The CDR3 DNA follows: TGTGCCAGCAGTCCATTCTGGACTAGCGGAGGGGCCCTTAACTACGAGCAGTACTTC. This chain connects TRBV27 to TRBJ2-7; TRBD2 agrees at 10 bases. After removal of 5 bases from V and 3 bases from J, the junction contained 19 bases not matched to a gene. The CDR3 has 19 amino acids. Germline V gene data show CDR1 as MNHEY and CDR2 as SMNVEV (reference sequence).

This rearrangement joins TRBV30 to TRBJ2-5, with 9 bases fitting TRBD2. Germline CDR1 and CDR2: GTSNPN and SVGIG (reference sequence). With V trimmed by 0 bases and J by 4 bases, 18 bases remained unmatched. There are 19 residues in the CDR3. In DNA, the CDR3 is TGTGCCTGGAGTGTATACCCCCCCGGTGGCGGGGGGGTAAGAGAGACCCAGTACTTC. This encodes CAWSVYPPGGGGVRETQYF.